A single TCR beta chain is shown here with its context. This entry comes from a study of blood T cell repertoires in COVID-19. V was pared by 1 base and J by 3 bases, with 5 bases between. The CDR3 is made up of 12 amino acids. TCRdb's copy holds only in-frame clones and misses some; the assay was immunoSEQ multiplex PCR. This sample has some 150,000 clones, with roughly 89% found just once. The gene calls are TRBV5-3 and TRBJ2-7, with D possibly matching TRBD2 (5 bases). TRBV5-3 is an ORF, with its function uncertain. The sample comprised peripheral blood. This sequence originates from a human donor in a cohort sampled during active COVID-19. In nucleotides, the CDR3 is TGTGCCAGAAGCTTGCGGGACTACGAGCAGTACTTC. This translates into CARSLRDYEQYF.